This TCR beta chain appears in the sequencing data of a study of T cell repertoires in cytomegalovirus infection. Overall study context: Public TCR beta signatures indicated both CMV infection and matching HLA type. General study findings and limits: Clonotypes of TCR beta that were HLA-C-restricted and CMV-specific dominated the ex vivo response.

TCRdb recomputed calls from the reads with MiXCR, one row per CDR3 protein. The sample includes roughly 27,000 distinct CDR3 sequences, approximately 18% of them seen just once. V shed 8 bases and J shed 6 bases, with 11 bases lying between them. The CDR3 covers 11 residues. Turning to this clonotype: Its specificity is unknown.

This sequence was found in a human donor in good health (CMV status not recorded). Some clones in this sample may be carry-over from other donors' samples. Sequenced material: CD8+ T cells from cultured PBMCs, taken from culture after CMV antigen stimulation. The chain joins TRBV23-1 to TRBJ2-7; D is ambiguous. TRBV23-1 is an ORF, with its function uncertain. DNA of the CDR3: TGCGCCAGCTGCGCCAGAATCGAGCAGTACTTC. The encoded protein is CASCARIEQYF.